This TCR beta chain was sequenced during a study of T cell responses to AZD1222 COVID-19 vaccine. Method: immunoSEQ multiplex PCR; TCRdb's copy keeps in-frame clones and lacks some. The sample yields approximately 35,000 clones, 80% to 90% seen once. As regards this clone: What it recognizes is unknown.

General study results and limits: Per reports, nearly half of all spike-specific TCRs target regions that are unmutated in variants.

This CDR3 has 16 amino acids. The V end lost 2 bases, the J end lost 3 bases, and 17 bases lay between the germline ends. CDR1 and CDR2 from the germline V gene are SGHDT and YYEEEE. This clonotype originated in an adult in good health. This rearrangement joins TRBV5-6 to TRBJ1-1, with D possibly TRBD1 on 5 matching bases. The sequencing used peripheral blood, collected on day 0 of AZD1222 vaccination. The CDR3 nucleotides read TGTGCCAGCAGCTTCCGATTGGGACGGAGGGACACTGAAGCTTTCTTT. Translating it yields CASSFRLGRRDTEAFF.